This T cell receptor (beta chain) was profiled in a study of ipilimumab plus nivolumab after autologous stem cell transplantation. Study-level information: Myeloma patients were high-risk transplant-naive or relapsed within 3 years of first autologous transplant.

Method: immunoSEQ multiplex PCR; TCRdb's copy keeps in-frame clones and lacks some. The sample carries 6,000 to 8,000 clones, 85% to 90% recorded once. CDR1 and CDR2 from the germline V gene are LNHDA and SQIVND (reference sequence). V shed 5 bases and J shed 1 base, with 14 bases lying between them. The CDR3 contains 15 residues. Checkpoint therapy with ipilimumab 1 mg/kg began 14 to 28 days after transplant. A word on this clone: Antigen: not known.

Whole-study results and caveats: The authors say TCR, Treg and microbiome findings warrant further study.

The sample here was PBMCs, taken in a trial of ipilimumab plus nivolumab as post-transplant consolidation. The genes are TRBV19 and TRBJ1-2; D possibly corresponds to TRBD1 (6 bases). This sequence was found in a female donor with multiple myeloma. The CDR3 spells CASSSGQSVNYGYTF. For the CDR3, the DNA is TGTGCCAGTAGTTCTGGACAGAGCGTTAACTATGGCTACACCTTC.